One and the same sample provided the 14 T cell receptor beta chains below, sequenced in a study of shared clonotypes between healthy human individuals. Here immunoSEQ multiplex PCR was the method, and the copy in TCRdb shows in-frame clones only, minus some. Seen here are around 88,000 clones, 67% observed once, and the top ten hold approximately 49%. Sequencing was performed on memory CD8+ T cells sorted from blood. The sample's subset: CD45RO+ cells pooled with CCR7-negative TemRA cells. The receptors shown here come from a man aged 25-45 years in good health.

V usage is TRBV11-1 and J usage is TRBJ2-1; 9 bases match TRBD1. V shed 4 bases, J shed 5 bases, and the junction held 6 bases outside the gene matches. This CDR3 comprises 15 residues. CDR1 is SGHAT, CDR2 FQDESV, per germline (reference sequence). CDR3 residues: CASSSWTGEDNEQFF. The CDR3, as DNA: TGTGCCAGCAGCTCCTGGACAGGGGAAGACAATGAGCAGTTCTTC. Full variable domain (missing parts from reference TRBV11-1 and TRBJ2-1): EAEVAQSPRYKITEKSQAVAFWCDPISGHATLYWYRQILGQGPELLVQFQDESVVDDSQLPKDRFSAERLKGVDSTLKIQPAELGDSAMYLCASSSWTGEDNEQFFGPGTRLTVL.

V gene TRBV15 combines with J gene TRBJ2-2; 7 bases agree with TRBD2. The CDR3 runs to 15 residues. J was trimmed by 4 bases and V by 7 bases; bases with no gene match: 9. Germline assignment: CDR1 LNHNV and CDR2 YYDKDF (reference sequence). The CDR3 sequence is CATKEGGPLTGELFF. In DNA form, the CDR3 reads TGTGCCACCAAGGAGGGAGGGCCTCTCACCGGGGAGCTGTTTTTT.

The V call is TRBV6-6, the J call TRBJ1-5; no definite D call. Germline V gene sequence: CDR1 MNHNY, CDR2 SVGAGI (reference sequence). V lost 2 bases to trimming and J lost 5 bases, with 16 bases between them. The CDR3 loop spans 16 amino acids. CDR3 sequence reads: CASSYEPPAEHQPQHF. The DNA for the CDR3 is TGTGCCAGCAGTTACGAACCACCTGCCGAGCATCAGCCCCAGCATTTT.

The CDR3 region has the DNA TGTGCCAGCAGCTTCCTCCCTGATACAGCGGGAGGGCCGAAGTCCTACGAGCAGTACTTC. Its protein is CASSFLPDTAGGPKSYEQYF. This sequence joins TRBV7-8 and TRBJ2-7; 10 nucleotides match TRBD2. J was trimmed by 1 base and V by 3 bases; bases with no gene match: 18. Germline lookup yields CDR1 SGHVS and CDR2 FQNEAQ. This CDR3 is built from 20 residues.

CDR3 sequence reads: CASTPLPGERGDTQYF. The CDR3 DNA reads TGTGCCAGCACCCCCCTACCCGGAGAGAGAGGAGATACGCAGTATTTT. The rearrangement uses TRBV25-1 and TRBJ2-3; D unclear. Per germline, CDR1 MGHDK and CDR2 SYGVNS. This CDR3 region has 16 residues. The V end lost 7 bases, the J end lost 5 bases, and 22 bases lay between the germline ends.

The chain is built from TRBV6-5 and TRBJ2-7; 10 positions agree with TRBD1. The CDR3 is 14 residues long. V dropped 6 bases and J dropped 6; count of bases not matched to a gene: 8. Germline assignment: CDR1 MNHEY and CDR2 SVGAGI. The CDR3 loop reads CASRQTGGPGEQYF. CDR3 in DNA: TGTGCCAGCAGACAGACAGGGGGCCCGGGCGAGCAGTACTTC.

The chain recombines TRBV4-3 with TRBJ2-1; D may be TRBD1 or TRBD2 (5 bases each). The CDR3 has 16 residues. Germline loops: CDR1 LGHNA, CDR2 YSLEER. V dropped 0 bases and J dropped 1 base, with 10 bases sitting between them. The CDR3 protein is CASSQEHGGSYNEQFF. DNA for the CDR3: TGCGCCAGCAGCCAAGAGCATGGGGGTTCCTACAATGAGCAGTTCTTC.

The chain combines TRBV27 with TRBJ1-2, with D unresolved. Trimming cost V 5 bases and J 5 bases, with 18 bases left between them. Germline V gene sequence: CDR1 MNHEY, CDR2 SMNVEV (reference sequence). This CDR3 contains 15 residues. CDR3 residues: CASSPSRRKSYGYTF. The CDR3 DNA sequence: TGTGCCAGCAGTCCCTCCCGGAGGAAATCGTATGGCTACACCTTC.

The V call is TRBV27, the J call TRBJ2-2, with 8 bases identical to TRBD1. Losses at the gene ends were 5 bases for V and 2 bases for J; bases not matched to a gene: 10. From germline, CDR1 is MNHEY and CDR2 SMNVEV (reference sequence). CDR3 length: 17 amino acids. The DNA of the CDR3 is TGTGCCAGCAGTGGCCTTGGGGACAGGAAAAACACCGGGGAGCTGTTTTTT. Its translation: CASSGLGDRKNTGELFF.

The chain employs TRBV19 and TRBJ2-2, with TRBD2 matching over 9 bases. The J segment lost 4 bases and the V segment lost 2 bases, leaving 5 bases of the junction unmatched. The CDR3 has 16 amino acids. The V gene's germline CDR1 is LNHDA and CDR2 SQIVND (reference sequence). CDR3 nucleotides: TGTGCCAGTAGTATATCGGGACTAGCTAGCACCGGGGAGCTGTTTTTT. Its translation is CASSISGLASTGELFF.

The V gene is TRBV7-9, the J gene TRBJ1-2; maybe TRBD1 (5 bases). Germline CDR1 and CDR2: SEHNR and FQNEAQ (reference sequence). CDR3 size: 12 residues. Trimming stripped 5 bases from V and 6 bases from J, with 10 bases between. Here the CDR3 DNA reads TGTGCCAGCAGCAAACAGGAGAATGGCTACACCTTC. Translating gives CASSKQENGYTF.

The sample holds a few counts of this clone. The V gene is TRBV6-6, the J gene TRBJ2-5, with TRBD2 matching 9 bases. This CDR3 spans 16 amino acids. Per the germline V gene, CDR1 is MNHNY and CDR2 is SVGAGI (reference sequence). Trimming at V came to 7 bases and at J to 3 bases, leaving 12 bases not matched to a gene. The CDR3 loop reads CASTGAGGFVKETQYF. The CDR3 DNA reads TGTGCCAGCACAGGAGCGGGAGGTTTTGTAAAAGAGACCCAGTACTTC.

This clone was seen a few times. The DNA is left out, because the CDR3 cannot be placed on it with certainty; the CDR3 is given as TCRdb lists it. The chain carries TRBV18 and TRBJ2-2. The germline V gene encodes CDR1 KGHSH and CDR2 LQKENI. A total of 14 residues make up the CDR3, ends included. Here the CDR3 reads CASSPGRRAGELFF.

The chain recombines TRBV15 with TRBJ2-1, with D possibly matching TRBD2 (5 bases). This CDR3 contains 15 residues. V was shortened by 0 bases and J by 8 bases, with 14 bases between the two germline ends. From germline, CDR1 is LNHNV and CDR2 YYDKDF (reference sequence). DNA for the CDR3: TGTGCCACCAGCAGAGATTGGTCGGGGTTGGATGAGCAGTTCTTC. This gives the protein CATSRDWSGLDEQFF.